This T cell receptor beta chain originates from a study of T cell responses to AZD1222 COVID-19 vaccine. Study findings and constraints: Close to half of all spike-specific TCRs reportedly target regions of the variants that are unmutated. White British donors predominated, females outnumbered males, and clonal diversity was possibly underestimated. Only six AZD1222 recipients tested seropositive at baseline.

As for this clone: Its specificity is not known.

Germline lookup yields CDR1 MDHEN and CDR2 SYDVKM. V was trimmed by 5 bases and J by 0 bases, leaving 11 bases between them. This CDR3 has 15 amino acids. The assay was immunoSEQ multiplex PCR, and TCRdb's table has in-frame clones only and misses some. This sample has approximately 100,000 clones, with around 94% found just once. The chain carries TRBV28 and TRBJ2-4; TRBD1 might be the D (5 bases). The material was peripheral blood, obtained on day 0 of AZD1222 vaccination. The clonotype originates from an adult in good health. The CDR3 region is CASSGAPLAKNIQYF. The CDR3 DNA reads as TGTGCCAGCAGTGGGGCGCCCCTAGCCAAAAACATTCAGTACTTC. Based on the CDR3 plus reference TRBV28 and TRBJ2-4, the full variable domain is DVKVTQSSRYLVKRTGEKVFLECVQDMDHENMFWYRQDPGLGLRLIYFSYDVKMKEKGDIPEGYSVSREKKERFSLILESASTNQTSMYLCASSGAPLAKNIQYFGAGTRLSVL.